This TCR beta chain was found in a study of blood T cell repertoires in COVID-19. Study-wide background: Samples taken during acute and convalescent COVID-19 were collected in the United States, Italy and Spain.

V was cut by 0 bases and J by 0 bases, with 4 bases left in between. The CDR3 sequence is 15 residues long. Germline lookup yields CDR1 SGHRS and CDR2 YFSETQ. Measured with immunoSEQ multiplex PCR; TCRdb has only the in-frame clones, and not every one. The sample lists 100,000 to 150,000 clones, approximately 85% occurring once. The chain employs TRBV5-1 and TRBJ1-6; D is uncertain. The receptor was derived from a man aged 25-40 years with COVID-19, enrolled during active disease. The sample comprised peripheral blood. The DNA of the CDR3 is TGCGCCAGCAGCTTGGGGAGCTCCTATAATTCACCCCTCCACTTT. The encoded protein is CASSLGSSYNSPLHF.